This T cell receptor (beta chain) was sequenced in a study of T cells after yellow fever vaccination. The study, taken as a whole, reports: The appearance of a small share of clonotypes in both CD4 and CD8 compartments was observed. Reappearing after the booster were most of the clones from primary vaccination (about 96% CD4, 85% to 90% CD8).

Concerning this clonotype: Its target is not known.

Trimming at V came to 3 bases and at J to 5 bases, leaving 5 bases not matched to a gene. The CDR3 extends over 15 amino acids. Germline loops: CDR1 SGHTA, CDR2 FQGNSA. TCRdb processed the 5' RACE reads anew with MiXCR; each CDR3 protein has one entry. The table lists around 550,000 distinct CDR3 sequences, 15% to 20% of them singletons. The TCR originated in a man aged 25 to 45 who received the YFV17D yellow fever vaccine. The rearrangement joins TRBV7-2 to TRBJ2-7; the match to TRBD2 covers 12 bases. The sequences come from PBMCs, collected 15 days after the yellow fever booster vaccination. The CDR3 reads CASSFPSGRGDEQYF. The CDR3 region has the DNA TGTGCCAGCAGCTTCCCTAGCGGGAGGGGGGACGAGCAGTACTTC.